This TCR beta chain was captured in a study of regulatory T cells in long-lasting Graves disease. The germline CDR1 and CDR2 sequences are LNHDA and SQIVND (reference sequence). J gave up 5 bases and V 9 bases, and 5 bases lay outside the gene matches. CDR3 length equals 14 residues. Study observations and caveats: A limited number of samples was an acknowledged limitation.

This clonotype was counted at least ten times. The antigen remains undetermined. iRepertoire HTBI primers and Arm-PCR of CDR3 regions built TCR beta libraries. TCRdb processed the multiplex PCR reads anew with MiXCR; each CDR3 protein has one entry. The sample lists hundreds of thousands of distinct CDR3 sequences, roughly 15% occurring once. Sample time point: newly diagnosed GD, antithyroid drugs for less than 3 months. From RNA extracted from PBMCs, the TCR library was made. This receptor was obtained from a female donor with Graves disease. The chain recombines TRBV19 with TRBJ2-2, with 11 bases that match TRBD2. Sequenced material: peripheral blood mononuclear cells (PBMCs), taken at new diagnosis, from a patient treated with antithyroid drugs. The CDR3 DNA reads as TGTGCCAGCCGACTAGCGGGGCCGACCGGGGAGCTGTTTTTT. Protein product: CASRLAGPTGELFF.